The entry below describes one T cell receptor beta chain. CDR3 length equals 13 residues. V shed 7 bases and J 4 bases; nucleotides not matched to a gene: 3. Germline CDR1 reads MNHEY; CDR2 reads SVGAGI. These data come from a study of OX40 agonist ivuxolimab in advanced cancers. The assay was immunoSEQ multiplex PCR, and TCRdb's table has in-frame clones only and misses some. In the table there are 100,000 to 150,000 clones, roughly 91% of which are singletons. V is TRBV6-5 and J is TRBJ1-5, with TRBD1 matching 8 bases. The sample consisted of CD4+ or CD8+ T cells sorted from blood, taken in a trial of the OX40 agonist ivuxolimab. The TCR comes from an adult with an advanced solid tumor such as melanoma, head and neck, liver or kidney cancer. The CDR3 reads CASNRGENQPQHF. Written as DNA, the CDR3 is TGTGCCAGCAACAGGGGGGAGAATCAGCCCCAGCATTTT.